This T cell receptor beta chain emerged from a study of human T cells and chemical hapten exposure. The sample's time point: pre-sensitization, week 0. Treatment specified: therapeutic diphenylcyclopropenone sensitization with weekly scalp DPC. Study results and caveats: Expanded TCR counts at PT1 went up together with patch test score, a positive correlation.

This clonotype appeared many times. Antigen unknown. MiXCR was run by TCRdb on the RACE reads, yielding one entry per CDR3 protein. The sample holds 180,000 or so distinct CDR3 sequences; 30% are singletons and the top ten take roughly 3%. This clonotype originated in a woman aged 25 to 39 with alopecia areata. Some clones in this sample may be carry-over from other donors' samples. Sequencing used whole blood, obtained in connection with sensitization to the hapten diphenylcyclopropenone (DPC).

The CDR3 protein is CASSPLREKLFF. In DNA, the CDR3 is TGTGCCAGCAGTCCCTTGCGAGAAAAACTGTTTTTT. The J gene is TRBJ1-4, the V gene TRBV28; D gene unclear. Germline-derived CDR1 and CDR2 are MDHEN and SYDVKM. The CDR3 length is 12 residues. Trimming stripped 5 bases from V and 8 bases from J, with 9 bases between. Filled out from reference TRBV28 and TRBJ1-4, the complete variable domain reads DVKVTQSSRYLVKRTGEKVFLECVQDMDHENMFWYRQDPGLGLRLIYFSYDVKMKEKGDIPEGYSVSREKKERFSLILESASTNQTSMYLCASSPLREKLFFGSGTQLSVL.